This record looks at one T cell receptor beta chain sequence and its context. This record comes from a study of control samples from healthy donors and cancer patients. Generated by immunoSEQ multiplex PCR, the TCRdb table keeps only in-frame clones and is missing some. The sample contains fewer than 200,000 clones, around 93% of which appear only once. There are 16 residues in the CDR3. Germline V gene sequence: CDR1 SGHRS, CDR2 YFSETQ. Trimming removed 2 bases at V and 4 bases at J, with 15 bases between. The sequence was collected from a woman in her sixties or seventies in good health. The chain has TRBV5-1 and TRBJ1-4; no firm D call. The sample consisted of blood. CDR3 sequence reads: CASSLAREDGNEKLFF. The CDR3 coding sequence is TGCGCCAGCAGCTTAGCTAGGGAGGATGGTAATGAAAAACTGTTTTTT.